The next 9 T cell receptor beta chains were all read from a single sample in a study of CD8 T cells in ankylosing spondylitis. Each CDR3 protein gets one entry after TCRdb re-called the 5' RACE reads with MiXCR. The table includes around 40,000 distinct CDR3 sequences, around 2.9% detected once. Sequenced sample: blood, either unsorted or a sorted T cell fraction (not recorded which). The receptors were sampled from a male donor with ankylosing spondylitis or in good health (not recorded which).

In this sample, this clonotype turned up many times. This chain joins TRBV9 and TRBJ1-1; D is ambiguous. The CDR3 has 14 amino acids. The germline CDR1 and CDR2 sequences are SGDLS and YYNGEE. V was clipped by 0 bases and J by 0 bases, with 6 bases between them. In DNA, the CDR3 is TGTGCCAGCAGCGTAGATCCCCTGAACACTGAAGCTTTCTTT. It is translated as CASSVDPLNTEAFF.

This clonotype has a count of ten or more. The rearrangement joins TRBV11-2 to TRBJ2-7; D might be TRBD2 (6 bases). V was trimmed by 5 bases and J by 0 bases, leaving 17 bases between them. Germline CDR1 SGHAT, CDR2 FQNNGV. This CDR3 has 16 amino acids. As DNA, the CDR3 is TGTGCCAGCAGCGCAGGAGGAGGGACGAGCTCCTACGAGCAGTACTTC. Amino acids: CASSAGGGTSSYEQYF.

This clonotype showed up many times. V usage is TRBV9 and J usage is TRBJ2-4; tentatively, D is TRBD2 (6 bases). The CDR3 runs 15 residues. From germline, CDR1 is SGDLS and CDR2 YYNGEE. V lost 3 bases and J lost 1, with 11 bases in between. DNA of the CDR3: TGTGCCAGCAGCGACGGACGGGGGGCCAAAAACATTCAGTACTTC. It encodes CASSDGRGAKNIQYF.

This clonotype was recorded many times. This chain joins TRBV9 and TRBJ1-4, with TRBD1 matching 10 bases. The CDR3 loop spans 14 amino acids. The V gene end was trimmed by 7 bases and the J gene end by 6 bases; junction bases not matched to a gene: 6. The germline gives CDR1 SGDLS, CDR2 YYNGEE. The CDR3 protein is CASGAGTGDEKLFF. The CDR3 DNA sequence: TGTGCCAGCGGGGCCGGGACAGGGGATGAAAAACTGTTTTTT.

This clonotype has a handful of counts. The CDR3 region is CASSVRDASSYEQYF. The CDR3 nucleotides read TGTGCCAGCAGCGTTCGGGACGCCAGCTCCTACGAGCAGTACTTC. The gene calls are TRBV9 and TRBJ2-7; TRBD1 or TRBD2 may be the D gene (5 bases each). The CDR3 is 15 residues long. The germline gives CDR1 SGDLS, CDR2 YYNGEE. V dropped 2 bases and J dropped 0 bases, with 12 bases sitting between them.

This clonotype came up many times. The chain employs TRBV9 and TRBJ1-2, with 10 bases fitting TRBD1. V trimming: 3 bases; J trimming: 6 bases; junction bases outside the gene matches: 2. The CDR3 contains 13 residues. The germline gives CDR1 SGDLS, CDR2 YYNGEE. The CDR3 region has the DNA TGTGCCAGCAGCGAAGGACAGGGGGATGGCTACACCTTC. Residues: CASSEGQGDGYTF.

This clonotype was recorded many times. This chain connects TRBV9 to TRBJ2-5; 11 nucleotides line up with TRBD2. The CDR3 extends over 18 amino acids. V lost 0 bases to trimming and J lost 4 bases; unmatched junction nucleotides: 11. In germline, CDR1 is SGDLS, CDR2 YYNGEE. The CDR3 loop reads CASSVGGVLAGGSETQYF. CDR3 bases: TGTGCCAGCAGCGTAGGAGGGGTGCTAGCGGGAGGATCAGAGACCCAGTACTTC.

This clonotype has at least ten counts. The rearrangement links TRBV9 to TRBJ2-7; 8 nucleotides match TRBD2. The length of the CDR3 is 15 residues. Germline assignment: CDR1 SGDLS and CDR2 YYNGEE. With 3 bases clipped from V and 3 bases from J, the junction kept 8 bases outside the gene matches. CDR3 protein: CASSAQPGRGYEQYF. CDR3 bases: TGTGCCAGCAGCGCCCAACCCGGGAGGGGCTACGAGCAGTACTTC. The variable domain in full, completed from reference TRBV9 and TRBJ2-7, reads DSGVTQTPKHLITATGQRVTLRCSPRSGDLSVYWYQQSLDQGLQFLIQYYNGEERAKGNILERFSAQQFPDLHSELNLSSLELGDSALYFCASSAQPGRGYEQYFGPGTRLTVT.

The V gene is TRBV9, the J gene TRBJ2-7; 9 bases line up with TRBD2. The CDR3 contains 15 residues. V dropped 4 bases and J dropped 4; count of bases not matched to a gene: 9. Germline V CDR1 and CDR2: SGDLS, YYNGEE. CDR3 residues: CASSLSGGTTYEQYF. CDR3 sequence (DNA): TGTGCCAGCAGCCTTAGCGGGGGAACCACATACGAGCAGTACTTC.